Below, one T cell receptor (beta chain) is given with its context. The antigen remains undetermined. The data originate from a study of T cells after yellow fever vaccination. Study details: Low-cell-number fractions were prepared with SMART-Seq v4 Ultra Low Input.

This CDR3 region has 18 residues. V dropped 9 bases and J dropped 1 base, with 27 bases sitting between them. Looked up from germline, CDR1 is MNHEY and CDR2 is SMNVEV (reference sequence). Study observations and caveats: Faster peaking, at day 5 versus 15, marked a secondary response that was weaker. Clonotypes shared by both compartments, CD4 and CD8, made up a small share.

TCRdb analysed the 5' RACE reads with MiXCR anew, one entry per CDR3 protein. The table has hundreds of thousands of distinct CDR3 sequences, 13% seen once. The clonotype comes from a young man who received the YFV17D yellow fever vaccine. The chain combines TRBV27 with TRBJ2-5; a weak D match, TRBD1 (6 bases). The material was PBMCs, obtained on the day of the yellow fever booster vaccination. CDR3 sequence (DNA): TGTGCCAGTGGGGGACATCCCAAAGGGGGACATCCCCAAGAGACCCAGTACTTC. This codes for CASGGHPKGGHPQETQYF.